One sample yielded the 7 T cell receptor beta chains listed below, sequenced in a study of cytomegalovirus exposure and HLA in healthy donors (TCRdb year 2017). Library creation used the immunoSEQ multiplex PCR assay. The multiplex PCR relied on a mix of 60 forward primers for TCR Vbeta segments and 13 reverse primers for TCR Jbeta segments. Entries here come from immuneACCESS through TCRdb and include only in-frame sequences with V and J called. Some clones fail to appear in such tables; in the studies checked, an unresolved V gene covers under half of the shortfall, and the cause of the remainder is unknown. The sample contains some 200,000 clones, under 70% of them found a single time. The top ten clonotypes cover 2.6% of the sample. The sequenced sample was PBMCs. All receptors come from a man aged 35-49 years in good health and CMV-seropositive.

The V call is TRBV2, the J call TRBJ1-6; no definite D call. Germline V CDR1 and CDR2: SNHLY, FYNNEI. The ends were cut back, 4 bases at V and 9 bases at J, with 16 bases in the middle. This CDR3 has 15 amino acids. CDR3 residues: CASSGAGLRGSPLHF. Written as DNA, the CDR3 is TGTGCCAGCAGTGGGGCCGGCCTCCGGGGTTCACCCCTCCACTTT.

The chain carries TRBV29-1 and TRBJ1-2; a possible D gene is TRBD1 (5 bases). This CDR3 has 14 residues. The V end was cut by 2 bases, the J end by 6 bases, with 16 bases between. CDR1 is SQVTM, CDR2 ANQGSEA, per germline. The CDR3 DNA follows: TGCAGCGTTGAAAGGCCTGCCAGGGTTGATGGCTACACCTTC. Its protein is CSVERPARVDGYTF.

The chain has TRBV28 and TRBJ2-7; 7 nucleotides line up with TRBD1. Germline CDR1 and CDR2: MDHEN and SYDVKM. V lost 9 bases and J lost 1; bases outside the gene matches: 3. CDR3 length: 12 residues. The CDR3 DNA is TGTGCCAGTGGACAGGCGTCCTACGAGCAGTACTTC. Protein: CASGQASYEQYF.

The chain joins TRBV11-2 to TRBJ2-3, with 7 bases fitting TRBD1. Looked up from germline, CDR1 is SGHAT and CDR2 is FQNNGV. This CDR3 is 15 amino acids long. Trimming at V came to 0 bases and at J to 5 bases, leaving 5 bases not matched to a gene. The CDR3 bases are TGTGCCAGCAGCTTAGATTCGGCAGGGGGAGATACGCAGTATTTT. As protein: CASSLDSAGGDTQYF. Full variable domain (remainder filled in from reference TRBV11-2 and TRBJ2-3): EAGVAQSPRYKIIEKRQSVAFWCNPISGHATLYWYQQILGQGPKLLIQFQNNGVVDDSQLPKDRFSAERLKGVDSTLKIQPAKLEDSAVYLCASSLDSAGGDTQYFGPGTRLTVL.

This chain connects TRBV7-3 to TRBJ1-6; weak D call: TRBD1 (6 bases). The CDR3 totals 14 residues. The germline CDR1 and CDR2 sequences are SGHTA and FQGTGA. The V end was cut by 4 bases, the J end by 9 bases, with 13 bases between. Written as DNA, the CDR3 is TGTGCCAGCAGCTCGACAGGATTGGGTTCACCCCTCCACTTT. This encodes CASSSTGLGSPLHF.

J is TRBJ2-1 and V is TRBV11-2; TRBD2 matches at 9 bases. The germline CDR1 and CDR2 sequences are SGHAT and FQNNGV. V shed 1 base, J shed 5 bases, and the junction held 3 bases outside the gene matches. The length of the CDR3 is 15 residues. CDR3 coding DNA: TGTGCCAGCAGCTTAGGGGCGGGGGGGCACAATGAGCAGTTCTTC. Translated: CASSLGAGGHNEQFF.

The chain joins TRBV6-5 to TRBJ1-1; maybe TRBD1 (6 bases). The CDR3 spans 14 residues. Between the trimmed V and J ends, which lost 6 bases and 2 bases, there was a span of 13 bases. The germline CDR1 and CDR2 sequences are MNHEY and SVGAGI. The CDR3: CASSIQGLNTEAFF. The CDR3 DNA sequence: TGTGCCAGCAGCATACAGGGTCTAAACACTGAAGCTTTCTTT.